This T cell receptor (beta chain) originates from a study of shared clonotypes between healthy human individuals. Study-level findings and limits: Shared clonotypes across all four donors exceeded non-shared ones in generation probability.

The authors split each subset's genomic DNA evenly across several immunoSEQ plates. Assay used: immunoSEQ multiplex PCR; TCRdb lists only in-frame clones, some missing. The sample yields a few million clones, roughly 92% seen once. About this clone: Antigen specificity is unknown.

CDR3 length equals 15 residues. The germline V gene has CDR1 MNHEY and CDR2 SMNVEV (reference sequence). V gave up 4 bases and J gave up 1 base, with 13 bases separating them. The TCR comes from a man aged 18-30 years in good health. Sequenced: naive CD4+ T cells sorted from blood. Subset given: CD45RA+ positively selected. This sequence joins TRBV27 and TRBJ2-5, with a possible D match to TRBD2 (7 bases). As DNA, the CDR3 is TGTGCCAGCAGTTCGCTGGGGGGGGCCCAAGAGACCCAGTACTTC. Translation gives CASSSLGGAQETQYF.